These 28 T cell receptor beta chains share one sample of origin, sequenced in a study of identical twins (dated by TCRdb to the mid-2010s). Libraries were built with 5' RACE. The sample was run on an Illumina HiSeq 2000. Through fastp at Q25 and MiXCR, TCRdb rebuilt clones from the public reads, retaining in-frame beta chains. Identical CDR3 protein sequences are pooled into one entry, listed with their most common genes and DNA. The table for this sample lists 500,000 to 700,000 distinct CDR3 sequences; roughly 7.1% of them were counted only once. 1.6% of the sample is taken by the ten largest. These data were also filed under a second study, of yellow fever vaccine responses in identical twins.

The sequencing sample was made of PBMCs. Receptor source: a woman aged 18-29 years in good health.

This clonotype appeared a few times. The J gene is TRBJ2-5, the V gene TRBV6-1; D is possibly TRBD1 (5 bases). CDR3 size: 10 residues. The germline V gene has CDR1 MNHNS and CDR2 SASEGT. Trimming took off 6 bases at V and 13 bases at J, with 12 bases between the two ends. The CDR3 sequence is CASRGEGSYF. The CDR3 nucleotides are TGTGCCAGCAGAGGGGAAGGTTCGTACTTC.

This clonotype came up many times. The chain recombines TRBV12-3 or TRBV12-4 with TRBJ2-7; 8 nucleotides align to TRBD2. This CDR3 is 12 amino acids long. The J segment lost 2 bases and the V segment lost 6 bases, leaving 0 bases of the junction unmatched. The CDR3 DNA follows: TGTGCCAGCAGCGGGAGGGCCTACGAGCAGTACTTC. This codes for CASSGRAYEQYF.

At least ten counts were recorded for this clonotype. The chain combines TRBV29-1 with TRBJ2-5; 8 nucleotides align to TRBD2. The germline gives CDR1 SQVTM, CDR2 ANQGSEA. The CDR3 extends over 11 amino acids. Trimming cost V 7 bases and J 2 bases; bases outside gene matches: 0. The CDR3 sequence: CSAGGQETQYF. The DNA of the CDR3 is TGCAGCGCGGGGGGGCAAGAGACCCAGTACTTC.

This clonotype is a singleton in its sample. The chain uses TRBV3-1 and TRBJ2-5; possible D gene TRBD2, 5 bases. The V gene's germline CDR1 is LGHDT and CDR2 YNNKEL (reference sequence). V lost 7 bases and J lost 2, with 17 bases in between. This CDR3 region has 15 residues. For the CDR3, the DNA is TGTGCCAGCACCCCTAACTTGCCGGGACAAGAGACCCAGTACTTC. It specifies CASTPNLPGQETQYF.

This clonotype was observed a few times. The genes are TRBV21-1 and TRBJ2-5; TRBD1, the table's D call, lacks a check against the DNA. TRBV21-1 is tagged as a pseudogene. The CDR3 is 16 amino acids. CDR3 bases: TGTGCCAGCAGCAAAGTTGTACAGGGGGACCAAGAGACCCAGTACTTC. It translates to CASSKVVQGDQETQYF.

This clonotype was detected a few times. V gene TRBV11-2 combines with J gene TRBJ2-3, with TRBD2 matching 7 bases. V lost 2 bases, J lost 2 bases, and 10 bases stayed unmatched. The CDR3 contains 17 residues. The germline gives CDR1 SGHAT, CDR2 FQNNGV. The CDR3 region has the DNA TGTGCCAGCAGCTTATTAGGAGACGGGAGGCCCACAGATACGCAGTATTTT. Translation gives CASSLLGDGRPTDTQYF.

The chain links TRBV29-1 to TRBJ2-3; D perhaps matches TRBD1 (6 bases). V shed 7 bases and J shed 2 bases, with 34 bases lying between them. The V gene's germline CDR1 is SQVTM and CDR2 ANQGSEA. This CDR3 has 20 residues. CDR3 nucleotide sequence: TGCAGCGCAAGACTACGGCCACAGGGCTACGCAGGGGTTTACACAGATACGCAGTATTTT. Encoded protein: CSARLRPQGYAGVYTDTQYF.

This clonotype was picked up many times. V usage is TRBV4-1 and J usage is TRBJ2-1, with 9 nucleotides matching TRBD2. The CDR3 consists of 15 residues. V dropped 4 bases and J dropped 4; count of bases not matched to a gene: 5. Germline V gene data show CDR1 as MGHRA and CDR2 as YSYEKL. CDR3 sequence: CASSLTAGGYNEQFF. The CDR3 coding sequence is TGCGCCAGCAGCCTAACAGCGGGGGGTTACAATGAGCAGTTCTTC.

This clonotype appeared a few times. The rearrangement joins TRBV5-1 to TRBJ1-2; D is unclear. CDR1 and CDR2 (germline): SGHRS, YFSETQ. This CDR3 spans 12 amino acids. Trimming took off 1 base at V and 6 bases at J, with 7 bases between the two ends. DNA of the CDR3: TGCGCCAGCAGCTTGTGGACGGATGGCTACACCTTC. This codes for CASSLWTDGYTF.

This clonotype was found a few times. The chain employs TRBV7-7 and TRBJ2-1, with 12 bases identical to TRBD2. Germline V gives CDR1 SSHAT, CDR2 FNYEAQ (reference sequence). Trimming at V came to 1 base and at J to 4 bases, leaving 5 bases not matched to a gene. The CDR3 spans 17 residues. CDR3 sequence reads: CASSLGPGTSGYNEQFF. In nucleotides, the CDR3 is TGTGCCAGCAGCTTAGGACCCGGGACTAGCGGGTACAATGAGCAGTTCTTC.

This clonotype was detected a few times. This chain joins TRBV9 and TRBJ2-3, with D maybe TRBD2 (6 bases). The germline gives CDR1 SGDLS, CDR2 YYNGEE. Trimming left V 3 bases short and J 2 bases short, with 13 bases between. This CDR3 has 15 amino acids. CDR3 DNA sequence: TGTGCCAGCAGCGCGAGAGCGGGCCTCACAGATACGCAGTATTTT. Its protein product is CASSARAGLTDTQYF.

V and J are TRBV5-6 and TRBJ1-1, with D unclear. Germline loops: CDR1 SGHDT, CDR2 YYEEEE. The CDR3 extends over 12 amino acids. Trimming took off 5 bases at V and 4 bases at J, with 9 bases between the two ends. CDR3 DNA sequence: TGTGCCAGCAGGGTCGGAGGCACTGAAGCTTTCTTT. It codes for CASRVGGTEAFF.

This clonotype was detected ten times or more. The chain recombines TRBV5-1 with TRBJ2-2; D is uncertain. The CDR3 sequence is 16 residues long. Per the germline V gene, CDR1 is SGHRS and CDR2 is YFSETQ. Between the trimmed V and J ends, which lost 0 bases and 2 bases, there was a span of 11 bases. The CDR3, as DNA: TGCGCCAGCAGCTTGGAAGGGTACACTAACACCGGGGAGCTGTTTTTT. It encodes CASSLEGYTNTGELFF.

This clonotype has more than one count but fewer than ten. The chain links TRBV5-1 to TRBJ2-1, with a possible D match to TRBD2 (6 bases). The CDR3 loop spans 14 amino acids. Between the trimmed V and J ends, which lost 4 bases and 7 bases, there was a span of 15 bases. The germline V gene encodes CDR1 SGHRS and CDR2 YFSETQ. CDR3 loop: CASSPRDSLNEQFF. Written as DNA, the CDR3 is TGCGCCAGCAGCCCCCGGGACTCATTGAATGAGCAGTTCTTC.

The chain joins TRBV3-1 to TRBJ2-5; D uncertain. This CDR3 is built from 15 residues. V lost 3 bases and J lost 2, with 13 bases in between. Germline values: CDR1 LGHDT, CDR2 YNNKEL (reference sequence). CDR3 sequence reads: CASSHVSAIQETQYF. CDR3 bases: TGTGCCAGCAGCCACGTCAGCGCAATACAAGAGACCCAGTACTTC.

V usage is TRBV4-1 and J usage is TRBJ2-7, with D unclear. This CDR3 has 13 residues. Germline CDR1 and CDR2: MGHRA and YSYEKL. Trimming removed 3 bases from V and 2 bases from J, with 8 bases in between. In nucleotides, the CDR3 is TGCGCCAGCAGCCAGACCCTCGCCTACGAGCAGTACGTC. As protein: CASSQTLAYEQYV.

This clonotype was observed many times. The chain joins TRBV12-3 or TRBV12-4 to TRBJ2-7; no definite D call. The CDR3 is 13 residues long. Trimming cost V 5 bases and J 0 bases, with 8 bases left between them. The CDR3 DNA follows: TGTGCCAGCAGTAGACATAGCTCCTACGAGCAGTACTTC. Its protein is CASSRHSSYEQYF.

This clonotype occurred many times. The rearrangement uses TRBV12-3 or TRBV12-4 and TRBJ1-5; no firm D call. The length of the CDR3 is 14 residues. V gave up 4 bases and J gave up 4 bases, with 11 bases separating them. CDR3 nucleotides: TGTGCCAGCAGTTCTGGACGGGAAAATCAGCCCCAGCATTTT. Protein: CASSSGRENQPQHF.

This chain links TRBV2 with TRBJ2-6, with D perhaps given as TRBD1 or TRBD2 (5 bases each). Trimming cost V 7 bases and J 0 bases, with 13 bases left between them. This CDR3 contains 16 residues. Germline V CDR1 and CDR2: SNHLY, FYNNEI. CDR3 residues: CASMGRESSGANVLTF. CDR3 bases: TGTGCCAGCATGGGCAGGGAGAGCTCTGGGGCCAACGTCCTGACTTTC.

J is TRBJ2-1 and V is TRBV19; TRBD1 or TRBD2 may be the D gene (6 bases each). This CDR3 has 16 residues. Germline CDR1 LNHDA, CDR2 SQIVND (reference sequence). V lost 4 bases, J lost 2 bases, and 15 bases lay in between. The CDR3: CASSTPRGGTYNEQFF. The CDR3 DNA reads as TGTGCCAGTAGTACACCCAGGGGAGGCACCTACAATGAGCAGTTCTTC.

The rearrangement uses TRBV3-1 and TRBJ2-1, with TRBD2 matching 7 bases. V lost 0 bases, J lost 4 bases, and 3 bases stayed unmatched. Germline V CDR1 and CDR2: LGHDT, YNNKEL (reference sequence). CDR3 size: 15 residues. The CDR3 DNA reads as TGTGCCAGCAGCCAAGACCTAGCGGCTTACAATGAGCAGTTCTTC. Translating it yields CASSQDLAAYNEQFF.

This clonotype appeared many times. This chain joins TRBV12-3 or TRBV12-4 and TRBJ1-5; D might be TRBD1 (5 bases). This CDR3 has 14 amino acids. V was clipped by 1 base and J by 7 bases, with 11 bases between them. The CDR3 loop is CASSLGWGSQPQHF. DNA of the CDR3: TGTGCCAGCAGTTTAGGCTGGGGGAGCCAGCCCCAGCATTTT.

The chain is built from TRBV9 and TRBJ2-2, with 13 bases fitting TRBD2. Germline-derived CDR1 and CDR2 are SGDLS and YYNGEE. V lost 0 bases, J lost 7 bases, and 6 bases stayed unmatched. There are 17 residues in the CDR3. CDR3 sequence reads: CASSVGLAGGSSGELFF. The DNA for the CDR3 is TGTGCCAGCAGCGTAGGACTAGCGGGGGGCTCCAGCGGGGAGCTGTTTTTT.

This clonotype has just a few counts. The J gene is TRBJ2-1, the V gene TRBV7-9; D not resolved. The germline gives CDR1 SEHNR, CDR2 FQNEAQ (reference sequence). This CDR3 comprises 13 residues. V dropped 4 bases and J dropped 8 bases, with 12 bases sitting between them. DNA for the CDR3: TGTGCCAGCAGCTACCAGGACGACTATGAGCAGTTCTTC. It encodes CASSYQDDYEQFF.

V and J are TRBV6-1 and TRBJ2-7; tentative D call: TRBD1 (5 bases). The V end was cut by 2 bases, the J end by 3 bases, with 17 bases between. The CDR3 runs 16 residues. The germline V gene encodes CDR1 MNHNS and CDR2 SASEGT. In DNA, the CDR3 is TGTGCCAGCAGTGAATACTCTTGGGGCAGTAACTACGAGCAGTACGTC. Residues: CASSEYSWGSNYEQYV.

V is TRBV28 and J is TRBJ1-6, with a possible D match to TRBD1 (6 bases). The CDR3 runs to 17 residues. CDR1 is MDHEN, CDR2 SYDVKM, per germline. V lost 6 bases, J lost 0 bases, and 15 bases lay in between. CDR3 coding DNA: TGTGCCAGCAGCACAGGACAGTTCAGCTCCTATAATTCACCCCTCCACTTT. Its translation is CASSTGQFSSYNSPLHF.

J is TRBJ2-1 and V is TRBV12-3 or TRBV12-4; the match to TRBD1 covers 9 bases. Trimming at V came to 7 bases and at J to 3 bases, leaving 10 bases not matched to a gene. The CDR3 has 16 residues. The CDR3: CASNNPRGQGYNEQFF. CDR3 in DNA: TGTGCCAGCAATAACCCTCGGGGACAGGGCTACAATGAGCAGTTCTTC.

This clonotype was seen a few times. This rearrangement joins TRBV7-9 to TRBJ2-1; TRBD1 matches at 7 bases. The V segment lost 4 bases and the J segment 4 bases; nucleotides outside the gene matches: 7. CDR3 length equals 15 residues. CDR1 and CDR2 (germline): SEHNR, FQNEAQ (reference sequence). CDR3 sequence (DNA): TGTGCCAGCAGCTCAGAGACAGGGAAGTACAATGAGCAGTTCTTC. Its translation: CASSSETGKYNEQFF.